Listed below are T cell receptor beta chains from one sample, sequenced in a study of cytomegalovirus exposure and HLA in healthy donors. Repertoires were generated with immunoSEQ multiplex PCR, while TCRdb's copy carries only in-frame clones and drops some. The data show some 150,000 clones, over 60% seen once. Material for sequencing was PBMCs. The source is a woman between 25 and 40 years old in good health and CMV-seronegative. Both conserved end residues are part of each CDR3. The order of the fields is CDR3 DNA, CDR3 protein, D gene, V gene, clone size, J gene. A D gene is named only where the DNA matches it firmly. Size tells how often a clone was seen (once, few, many) or the class of an expanded clone, and some rows leave it out.

TGTGCCAGCCACCAAGGCGGGAGGACTGAAGCTTTCTTT	CASHQGGRTEAFF	-	TRBV18	-	TRBJ1-1
TGTGCCAGCTCACCACCGGGCGGGTTTTCGTCTGGGGCCAACGTCCTGACTTTC	CASSPPGGFSSGANVLTF	-	TRBV18	-	TRBJ2-6
TGTGCCAGCAGTGTTTATGAGGGGGCCACTGAAGCTTTCTTT	CASSVYEGATEAFF	TRBD1	TRBV2	-	TRBJ1-1
TGTGCCAGCAGCCAGGGACAAATGAGGACTGAAGCTTTCTTT	CASSQGQMRTEAFF	-	TRBV7-9	-	TRBJ1-1
TGTGCCAGCAGGTTTCGGACTAGCGGGGAAGAGACCCAGTACTTC	CASRFRTSGEETQYF	TRBD2	TRBV5-4	few	TRBJ2-5
TGTGCCAGCAAGACAGGGGGAAATCAGCCCCAGCATTTT	CASKTGGNQPQHF	TRBD1	TRBV6-5	-	TRBJ1-5
TGTGCCAGTAGTATAAGAGGACAGATCAATCAGCCCCAGCATTTT	CASSIRGQINQPQHF	-	TRBV19	-	TRBJ1-5
TGTGCCAGTACCGGGACAGCCTACGAGCAGTACTTC	CASTGTAYEQYF	TRBD1	TRBV28	few	TRBJ2-7
TGCGCCAGCAGCCAAGATTCAGGTTTGTCACCCCTCCACTTT	CASSQDSGLSPLHF	-	TRBV4-1	-	TRBJ1-6
TGTGCCAGCAGTTTCCCCGGGACAGGAGGCTACACCTTC	CASSFPGTGGYTF	TRBD1	TRBV28	-	TRBJ1-2
TGTGCCAGCAGCCCTACCGGGACAGGGAGTAAGTACGAGCAGTACTTC	CASSPTGTGSKYEQYF	TRBD1	TRBV7-6	-	TRBJ2-7
TGTGCCAGCAGCTTAGTGCGGTTTAGCGGAACCTACGAGCAGTACTTC	CASSLVRFSGTYEQYF	-	TRBV13	-	TRBJ2-7
TGCGCCAGCAGCCAGATCGGGACAGGGATCGATACGCAGTATTTT	CASSQIGTGIDTQYF	TRBD1	TRBV4-1	-	TRBJ2-3